What follows are 28 T cell receptor beta chains derived from one specimen sequenced in a study of shared clonotypes between healthy human individuals. Libraries were prepared by immunoSEQ multiplex PCR; TCRdb keeps only in-frame clonotypes and omits some of them. The table lists around 1.6 million clones, 95% to 99% of them singletons. The sample taken for sequencing was naive CD4+ T cells sorted from blood. As for subset: CD45RA+ positively selected. All receptors derive from a young man in good health.

This sequence joins TRBV6-5 and TRBJ2-2, with D unresolved. This CDR3 region has 14 residues. The V end lost 0 bases, the J end lost 1 base, and 3 bases lay between the germline ends. Germline CDR1 MNHEY, CDR2 SVGAGI. The CDR3 reads CASSYSWNTGELFF. The DNA of the CDR3 is TGTGCCAGCAGTTACTCCTGGAACACCGGGGAGCTGTTTTTT.

As concerns this clone: Additional DNA sequences in this sample encode the identical CDR3. The CDR3 sequence: CASSLGRETQYF. CDR3 DNA: TGTGCCAGCAGCTTGGGACGGGAGACCCAGTACTTC. This chain uses TRBV7-2 with TRBJ2-5; perhaps D is TRBD1 or TRBD2 (5 bases each). The CDR3 is 12 amino acids. Trimming pared 3 bases from V and 5 bases from J, leaving 7 bases between. CDR1 and CDR2 from the germline V gene are SGHTA and FQGNSA.

J is TRBJ1-1 and V is TRBV5-4; no firm D call. Germline V gene lookup returns CDR1 SGHNT and CDR2 YYREEE (reference sequence). The germline V and J ends were trimmed by 5 bases and 2 bases, with 16 bases remaining between them. The CDR3 has 15 amino acids. The CDR3 bases are TGTGCCAGCAGTTCGGGTCAGGAACTCAACACTGAAGCTTTCTTT. As protein: CASSSGQELNTEAFF.

V usage is TRBV7-9 and J usage is TRBJ2-3; D is uncertain. V shed 4 bases and J shed 0 bases, with 11 bases lying between them. This CDR3 has 15 amino acids. CDR1 SEHNR and CDR2 FQNEAQ come from the germline V gene (reference sequence). CDR3 DNA sequence: TGTGCCAGCAGCTCCCTACCCCTTAGCACAGATACGCAGTATTTT. Its translation is CASSSLPLSTDTQYF.

This clone appeared once. The chain is built from TRBV10-3 and TRBJ2-3; D is tentatively TRBD1 or TRBD2 (7 bases each). V gave up 10 bases and J gave up 9 bases, with 14 bases separating them. There are 11 residues in the CDR3. CDR1 ENHRY and CDR2 SYGVKD come from the germline V gene. In nucleotides, the CDR3 is TGTGCCACCCAGGGGGGGGTGACGCAGTATTTT. Translated, it gives CATQGGVTQYF.

This clone was recorded once. The genes are TRBV6-6 and TRBJ2-3, with D maybe TRBD1 (6 bases). V was cut by 7 bases and J by 3 bases, with 20 bases left in between. Germline V lookup: CDR1 MNHNY, CDR2 SVGAGI (reference sequence). The CDR3 sequence is 16 residues long. This CDR3 is CASIFSWTEGTDTQYF. DNA for the CDR3: TGTGCCAGCATCTTCTCATGGACAGAGGGGACAGATACGCAGTATTTT.

The genes are TRBV7-9 and TRBJ2-1; 11 nucleotides line up with TRBD2. J gave up 7 bases and V 5 bases, and 7 bases lay outside the gene matches. Germline V gene data show CDR1 as SEHNR and CDR2 as FQNEAQ (reference sequence). This CDR3 has 15 amino acids. In DNA, the CDR3 is TGTGCCAGCAGCCCCTTGGGACTAGCGGTGAATGAGCAGTTCTTC. The encoded protein is CASSPLGLAVNEQFF.

Remarks on this clone: Other DNA sequences within the sample encode an identical CDR3. The CDR3 sequence is CASSPRPGELFF. CDR3 DNA sequence: TGTGCCAGCAGTCCAAGGCCCGGGGAGCTGTTTTTT. J is TRBJ2-2 and V is TRBV6-6; D call uncertain. This CDR3 comprises 12 residues. Germline V gene lookup returns CDR1 MNHNY and CDR2 SVGAGI (reference sequence). Trimming pared 5 bases from V and 6 bases from J, leaving 7 bases between.

This chain uses TRBV9 with TRBJ2-2, with a tentative D call TRBD2 (6 bases). CDR3 length: 13 amino acids. Looked up from germline, CDR1 is SGDLS and CDR2 is YYNGEE. The V end was cut by 7 bases, the J end by 6 bases, with 13 bases between. The CDR3 DNA reads as TGTGCCAGCCAAAGGCGGGATGCCGGGGAGCTGTTTTTT. Translating gives CASQRRDAGELFF.

This chain links TRBV18 with TRBJ1-2; TRBD1 matches at 7 bases. The CDR3 runs to 15 residues. Germline V CDR1 and CDR2: KGHSH, LQKENI. V lost 5 bases and J lost 4; bases outside the gene matches: 10. Written as DNA, the CDR3 is TGTGCCAGCTCAACCCTGAGGGGGCGAGGCTATGGCTACACCTTC. It codes for CASSTLRGRGYGYTF.

V usage is TRBV18 and J usage is TRBJ1-2; D unclear. V was cut by 2 bases and J by 4 bases, with 8 bases left in between. This CDR3 has 13 amino acids. Germline V gene sequence: CDR1 KGHSH, CDR2 LQKENI. Here the CDR3 DNA reads TGTGCCAGCTCACCAACACAGCTCTATGGCTACACCTTC. This gives the protein CASSPTQLYGYTF.

V is TRBV30 and J is TRBJ1-2, with 10 bases fitting TRBD1. CDR1 GTSNPN and CDR2 SVGIG come from the germline V gene (reference sequence). The CDR3 is made up of 11 amino acids. CDR3 bases: TGTGGGACAGGGGGGAACTATGGCTACACCTTC. This translates into CGTGGNYGYTF.

The chain is built from TRBV18 and TRBJ1-1, with D unresolved. V was trimmed by 2 bases and J by 5 bases, leaving 9 bases between them. In germline, CDR1 is KGHSH, CDR2 LQKENI. This CDR3 spans 13 amino acids. CDR3 sequence (DNA): TGTGCCAGCTCACCAAGTAGGGAGACTGAAGCTTTCTTT. It encodes CASSPSRETEAFF. The whole variable domain, remainder taken from reference TRBV18 and TRBJ1-1, is NAGVMQNPRHLVRRRGQEARLRCSPMKGHSHVYWYRQLPEEGLKFMVYLQKENIIDESGMPKERFSAEFPKEGPSILRIQQVVRGDSAAYFCASSPSRETEAFFGQGTRLTVV.

This rearrangement joins TRBV5-4 to TRBJ2-5, with D unresolved. Per germline, CDR1 SGHNT and CDR2 YYREEE (reference sequence). There are 11 residues in the CDR3. The ends were cut back, 4 bases at V and 5 bases at J, with 6 bases in the middle. This CDR3 reads CASSAGETQYF. CDR3 DNA: TGTGCCAGCAGCGCCGGGGAGACCCAGTACTTC. Drawing the rest from reference TRBV5-4 and TRBJ2-5, the complete variable domain is ETGVTQSPTHLIKTRGQQVTLRCSSQSGHNTVSWYQQALGQGPQFIFQYYREEENGRGNFPPRFSGLQFPNYSSELNVNALELDDSALYLCASSAGETQYFGPGTRLLVL.

V and J are TRBV28 and TRBJ1-2; D ambiguous. The germline V and J ends were trimmed by 8 bases and 1 base, with 11 bases remaining between them. CDR3 length equals 13 residues. The germline V gene has CDR1 MDHEN and CDR2 SYDVKM. The CDR3 coding sequence is TGTGCCAGCGTCCCAGCCATTAACTATGGCTACACCTTC. This codes for CASVPAINYGYTF.

For this clone: Other DNA sequences within the sample encode an identical CDR3. This chain links TRBV7-2 with TRBJ2-5; D is possibly TRBD2 (5 bases). Germline values: CDR1 SGHTA, CDR2 FQGNSA. CDR3 length: 12 residues. With 2 bases removed from V and 5 bases from J, the gap between germline ends came to 6 bases. The CDR3 here is CASSLTRETQYF. In DNA, the CDR3 is TGTGCCAGCAGCTTAACTAGGGAGACCCAGTACTTC.

This chain uses TRBV9 with TRBJ2-1; 7 bases fit TRBD2. Germline V gene lookup returns CDR1 SGDLS and CDR2 YYNGEE. CDR3 size: 14 residues. V shed 2 bases and J 5 bases; nucleotides not matched to a gene: 4. CDR3 sequence (DNA): TGTGCCAGCAGCGTGGGGACTAACGACAATGAGCAGTTCTTC. This translates into CASSVGTNDNEQFF.

The chain links TRBV9 to TRBJ2-5; 11 positions agree with TRBD2. Germline CDR1 and CDR2: SGDLS and YYNGEE. The V and J ends lost 0 bases and 2 bases, in that order; junction bases with no gene match: 15. The CDR3 runs to 20 residues. The CDR3 DNA follows: TGTGCCAGCAGCGTAGCGACAGTTACTAGCGGGAGTTCTAATCAAGAGACCCAGTACTTC. Translated, it gives CASSVATVTSGSSNQETQYF. The full variable domain, with the rest looked up from reference TRBV9 and TRBJ2-5, is DSGVTQTPKHLITATGQRVTLRCSPRSGDLSVYWYQQSLDQGLQFLIQYYNGEERAKGNILERFSAQQFPDLHSELNLSSLELGDSALYFCASSVATVTSGSSNQETQYFGPGTRLLVL.

The chain joins TRBV29-1 to TRBJ1-5; 9 bases line up with TRBD1. With 7 bases clipped from V and 0 bases from J, the junction kept 16 bases outside the gene matches. Germline V gene sequence: CDR1 SQVTM, CDR2 ANQGSEA. The CDR3 consists of 18 residues. The CDR3 spells CSGEVGQGPAYSNQPQHF. The DNA for the CDR3 is TGCAGCGGGGAGGTGGGACAGGGACCCGCCTATAGCAATCAGCCCCAGCATTTT.

The rearrangement joins TRBV29-1 to TRBJ2-7; the D is unclear. Per germline, CDR1 SQVTM and CDR2 ANQGSEA. This CDR3 is 12 amino acids long. The V gene lost 6 bases and the J gene lost 2 bases, with 11 bases spanning the gap. CDR3 sequence reads: CSVSGRAYEQYF. DNA of the CDR3: TGCAGCGTCTCAGGTCGAGCCTACGAGCAGTACTTC.

V is TRBV7-9 and J is TRBJ2-1; 9 positions match TRBD1. V shed 7 bases and J 4 bases; nucleotides not matched to a gene: 5. This CDR3 spans 14 amino acids. Germline CDR1 and CDR2: SEHNR and FQNEAQ (reference sequence). The CDR3 DNA is TGTGCCAGCAACCGGGACAGGGTATACAATGAGCAGTTCTTC. It encodes CASNRDRVYNEQFF.

The chain carries TRBV28 and TRBJ2-1, with no clear D. The V and J ends lost 4 bases and 9 bases respectively, with 7 bases between them. The V gene's germline CDR1 is MDHEN and CDR2 SYDVKM. The CDR3 has 11 amino acids. CDR3 sequence: CASSSLPEQFF. CDR3 nucleotide sequence: TGTGCCAGCAGTTCCTTACCTGAGCAGTTCTTC. Full variable domain (missing parts from reference TRBV28 and TRBJ2-1): DVKVTQSSRYLVKRTGEKVFLECVQDMDHENMFWYRQDPGLGLRLIYFSYDVKMKEKGDIPEGYSVSREKKERFSLILESASTNQTSMYLCASSSLPEQFFGPGTRLTVL.

The V gene is TRBV9, the J gene TRBJ2-2; D possibly matches TRBD1 or TRBD2 (5 bases each). CDR3 length equals 16 residues. Trimming cost V 6 bases and J 4 bases, with 19 bases left between them. CDR1 is SGDLS, CDR2 YYNGEE, per germline. CDR3 sequence (DNA): TGTGCCAGCACCCCACACACCGGGGCGGGCACCGGGGAGCTGTTTTTT. Translated: CASTPHTGAGTGELFF.

The CDR3: CASSLVLPAYEQYF. The CDR3 DNA sequence: TGTGCCAGCAGCTTAGTTTTACCTGCCTACGAGCAGTACTTC. The V call is TRBV11-2, the J call TRBJ2-7; D is uncertain. The CDR3 is made up of 14 amino acids. Trimming cost V 1 base and J 2 bases, with 9 bases left between them. CDR1 is SGHAT, CDR2 FQNNGV, per germline.

This chain connects TRBV13 to TRBJ2-5; the D is unclear. The germline V gene has CDR1 PRHDT and CDR2 FYEKMQ (reference sequence). V shed 3 bases and J shed 1 base, with 15 bases lying between them. This CDR3 has 16 amino acids. In DNA, the CDR3 is TGTGCCAGCAGCTTCTACACGTGGGCTACCCAAGAGACCCAGTACTTC. It translates to CASSFYTWATQETQYF. Variable domain in full (rest from reference TRBV13 and TRBJ2-5): AAGVIQSPRHLIKEKRETATLKCYPIPRHDTVYWYQQGPGQDPQFLISFYEKMQSDKGSIPDRFSAQQFSDYHSELNMSSLELGDSALYFCASSFYTWATQETQYFGPGTRLLVL.

The V and J genes are TRBV10-2 and TRBJ2-3, with a possible D match to TRBD1 (5 bases). The germline CDR1 and CDR2 sequences are WSHSY and SAAADI. This CDR3 comprises 15 residues. V was shortened by 5 bases and J by 2 bases, with 14 bases between the two germline ends. The CDR3 region is CASSSSGAPTDTQYF. The CDR3 DNA follows: TGCGCCAGCAGTAGCTCTGGGGCCCCCACAGATACGCAGTATTTT.

This clone was counted a single time. J is TRBJ1-1 and V is TRBV15, with D possibly matching TRBD1 (6 bases). Germline lookup yields CDR1 LNHNV and CDR2 YYDKDF (reference sequence). This CDR3 spans 15 amino acids. V lost 6 bases to trimming and J lost 5 bases, with 19 bases between them. This CDR3 is CATSLFRQGITEAFF. CDR3 bases: TGTGCCACCAGTCTTTTTCGGCAGGGGATAACTGAAGCTTTCTTT.

The genes are TRBV4-1 and TRBJ2-2; a weak D match, TRBD1 (7 bases). Germline V gene data show CDR1 as MGHRA and CDR2 as YSYEKL. V was shortened by 8 bases and J by 2 bases, with 27 bases between the two germline ends. This CDR3 is 19 amino acids long. DNA for the CDR3: TGCGCCAGCGGAATAGGGGCGTTTGACAGGGAGGATAACACCGGGGAGCTGTTTTTT. The encoded protein is CASGIGAFDREDNTGELFF.